This T cell receptor beta chain stems from a study of blood T cell repertoires in COVID-19. The wider study: T cells, B-cell-depleted T cells, or PBMCs provided the cDNA or gDNA that served as material.

There are 13 residues in the CDR3. CDR1 and CDR2 (germline): MNHEY, SMNVEV (reference sequence). The V and J ends lost 4 bases and 5 bases respectively, with 11 bases between them. Study processing details: Reference gene primer amplification yielded estimated nucleated cell counts. Data came from immunoSEQ multiplex PCR; TCRdb stores just in-frame clones and leaves some out. D and trimming come from the DNA, and the V and J calls and clone size come from that table. The data contain over 200,000 clones, 80% to 85% of them seen just once; the ten biggest clones take up 4.4%. The sequence was obtained from a man in his fifties with active or convalescent COVID-19. The sequenced sample consisted of peripheral blood. The genes are TRBV27 and TRBJ2-5; D is unclear. The CDR3 region is CASSSVLPETQYF. The CDR3 coding sequence is TGTGCCAGCAGTTCCGTGCTACCGGAGACCCAGTACTTC.